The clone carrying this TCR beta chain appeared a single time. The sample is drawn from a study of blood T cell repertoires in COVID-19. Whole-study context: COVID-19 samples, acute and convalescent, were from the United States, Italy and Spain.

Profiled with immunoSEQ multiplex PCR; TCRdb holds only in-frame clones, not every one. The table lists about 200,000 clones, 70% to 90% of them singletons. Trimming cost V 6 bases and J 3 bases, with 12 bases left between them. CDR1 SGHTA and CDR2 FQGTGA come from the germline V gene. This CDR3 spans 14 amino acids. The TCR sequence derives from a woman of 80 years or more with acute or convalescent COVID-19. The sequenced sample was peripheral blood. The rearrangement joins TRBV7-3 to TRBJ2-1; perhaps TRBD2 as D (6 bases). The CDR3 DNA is TGTGCCAGCAGTCGGGACTCTAACTACAATGAGCAGTTCTTC. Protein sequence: CASSRDSNYNEQFF.